Listed below are T cell receptor beta chains from one sample, sequenced in a study of blood T cell repertoires in COVID-19. Profiling relied on immunoSEQ multiplex PCR, and the TCRdb table lists in-frame clones only, not all of them. The profile shows about 87,000 clones, 85% to 90% of them singletons. Sequenced input: peripheral blood. Every receptor here comes from a man between 40 and 49 years old with acute or convalescent COVID-19. CDR3s include the opening cysteine and the closing phenylalanine or tryptophan. Each record gives: CDR3 DNA, CDR3 protein, clone size, D gene, V gene, J gene. D genes are given only for firm matches. Rows give clone size only sometimes, using once, few, many, or a class for an expanded clone.

TGTGCCAGTAGTATCGACCGGGAGGCCTACAATGAGCAGTTCTTC	CASSIDREAYNEQFF	-	TRBD2	TRBV19	TRBJ2-1
TGTGCCAGCAGTCGGAATGGACAGGGGTATTATGGCTACACCTTC	CASSRNGQGYYGYTF	-	TRBD1	TRBV27	TRBJ1-2
TGTGCCAGCAGCCCAACTGACTCCGCGAACACCGGGGAGCTGTTTTTT	CASSPTDSANTGELFF	few	-	TRBV7-3	TRBJ2-2
TGTGCCAGCAGTGAGACCCGGTTCCTTCAGGGGAATACCGGGGAGCTGTTTTTT	CASSETRFLQGNTGELFF	-	-	TRBV6-1	TRBJ2-2
TGTGCCAGCAGCTTAGAGACCAGGATGAACACTGAAGCTTTCTTT	CASSLETRMNTEAFF	once	-	TRBV7-9	TRBJ1-1
TGTGCCAGCAGTGATTCCACAGGGAATCGGTACGAGCAGTACTTC	CASSDSTGNRYEQYF	-	-	TRBV6-1	TRBJ2-7
TGTGCCAGCAGCAACAGGGGCGGAGAGACCCAGTACTTC	CASSNRGGETQYF	few	TRBD1	TRBV2	TRBJ2-5
TGTGCCAGCAGCTTAACCCAGGGGAGTTCCTATAATTCACCCCTCCACTTT	CASSLTQGSSYNSPLHF	-	-	TRBV11-2	TRBJ1-6
TGTGCCAGCGGACAGGGGGCGTATAATTCACCCCTCCACTTT	CASGQGAYNSPLHF	once	TRBD1	TRBV30	TRBJ1-6
TGTGCCAGCAGCTCAGGGGGCAGTACCGGGGAGCTGTTTTTT	CASSSGGSTGELFF	-	TRBD1	TRBV7-2	TRBJ2-2
TGTGCCATCAGTGACGGGAATCAGCCCCAGCATTTT	CAISDGNQPQHF	-	-	TRBV10-3	TRBJ1-5
TGTGCCAGCATCCCGGAAGGGGATTCACCCCTCCACTTT	CASIPEGDSPLHF	-	-	TRBV9	TRBJ1-6
TGTGCCAGCAGCCCCCGGGACAGGGATACGCAGTATTTT	CASSPRDRDTQYF	-	TRBD1	TRBV12-3/TRBV12-4	TRBJ2-3
TGCGCCAGCAGCTTGGCAGGGGCGCGCTTAGAGACCCAGTACTTC	CASSLAGARLETQYF	-	-	TRBV5-1	TRBJ2-5
TGTGCCAGCAGCCAAGTTGGTGGCAATTCACCCCTCCACTTT	CASSQVGGNSPLHF	few	-	TRBV3-1/TRBV3-2	TRBJ1-6